This TCR beta chain emerged from a study of blood T cells in healthy people across ages (dated by TCRdb to about 2015). As for the study more broadly: In model experiments, roughly one uniquely barcoded TCR beta cDNA molecule per two T cells was captured by template switching. Using deep sequencing normalized with unique cDNA molecular identifiers, the study measured how TCR beta repertoire diversity changes with age. The donors were split into four age groups: young (average around 15 years), middle-aged (nearly 40), aged (roughly 60) and long-lived (approximately 80). For two donors (one aged 18 to 30 and one aged 80 or older), the study analyzed two additional independent replicas of 1 million unique cDNA reads from the same blood draw.

Donors were 39 systemically healthy Caucasian individuals from Russia aged roughly 6 to 90 years. Approximately 9.3 milliliters of peripheral blood were collected from each donor into EDTA-treated Vacutainer tubes. Ficoll-Paque density-gradient centrifugation was used to isolate PBMCs, with at least 6 million per sample. Total RNA, at least 5.5 micrograms per sample, was extracted from PBMCs with Trizol reagent. Naive CD45RAhigh/CD27high T cell percentages were measured by flow cytometry on a PBMC aliquot from every donor. The study at large found these results: Conclusive comparison of naive and antigen-experienced compartments was prevented by the profiling of bulk unsorted PBMCs. As age increased, observed TCR beta diversity per million T cells dropped in a roughly linear way, and a significant reduction was already evident by age 40. The percentage of naive T cells measured by flow cytometry correlated strongly with observed TCR beta diversity. Because the CMV infection status of the donors was unknown, age-related changes in expanded clonotypes may potentially have been confounded. Total diversity estimates from one million sequenced T cells were considered lower bounds and underestimates. Compared with the aged group, more naive CD4+ T cells, fewer expanded clones and increased TCR diversity were shown by the long-lived group, suggesting age selection.

The CDR3 sequence holds 17 residues, the cysteine and phenylalanine included. Solely the CDR3 DNA is kept, with 51 bases framed from the first base. CDR1 DFQATT and CDR2 SNEGSKA were looked up in the germline V gene (reference sequence). The germline ends are 25 bases apart after V is trimmed by 5 bases and J by 6 bases. Remarks on this clonotype: What this receptor recognizes is not known. It has no much larger one-base neighbor in the sample; base qualities were not kept.

Library creation used 5' RACE. For sequencing, an Illumina HiSeq 2500 was employed. The second PCR ran for roughly 7 to 12 cycles and used a J-beta primer mix along with a sample-barcoded 5' primer. A template-switch 5' adaptor carrying 12 random nucleotides introduced a unique molecular identifier onto each TCR beta cDNA molecule. Each sample yielded at least 3 million CDR3-containing paired-end reads. First-strand cDNA synthesis was performed from all RNA using the Mint cDNA synthesis kit, with priming by a TRBC-specific oligonucleotide. After uracil-DNA glycosylase treatment, a first 18-cycle PCR used universal primers M1SS and BC2_uni_R on all cDNA. Under the source paper's analysis protocol: Each sample was normalized by randomly selecting 1 million high-quality reads, each carrying a distinct molecular identifier. Reads sharing molecular identifiers were discarded rather than binned into consensus sequences. CDR3 identification, clonotype clustering and error correction used MiTCR with a Q25 quality threshold and the strictest error-elimination algorithm. A nonparametric unseen species model using Euler transformation provided a lower-bound estimate of total TCR beta diversity. The raw public data were reprocessed by TCRdb itself: fastp quality trimming at Q25, MiXCR clonotype calling, in-frame beta chains only. When rows share a CDR3 protein, they turn into one entry using the most common DNA and genes. TCRdb, not the original authors, processed these V and J calls. Within this sample are around 700,000 distinct CDR3 sequences, with approximately 25% of them counted one time only. The ten largest clones capture around 9.2% of the sample.

The data were also submitted as part of a second study, on T cells of mothers and their children. The second study also describes: Nine systemically healthy Caucasian individuals served as donors, namely three mothers together with their six children. cDNA synthesis used all of the extracted RNA, with approximately 1.4 ug of RNA in each 15 ul reaction. In the second PCR, sample barcodes and 2-4 random nucleotides were introduced via the M1S primer. More than 8 million TCR beta CDR3 reads were obtained from each mother, and about 3 million reads were obtained from each child. TCR recombination output is similarly shaped by thymic selection in related and unrelated pairs, with a minor effect exerted by inherited differences. Normalized repertoire overlap was always found to be slightly, but never significantly, higher in related mother-child pairs than in unrelated mother-child pairs. With a sensitivity of 90 to 100 clones per million clonotypes, no persistent microchimeric T cell clones were detected. The study used deep NGS to compare TCR beta repertoires of mothers and children, seeking features distinguishing related mother-child pairs from unrelated individuals. On average, the children were 11 +/- 4 years old, while the mothers were approximately 41 +/- 4 years old. After adapter ligation was performed with NEBNext reagents, the libraries were sequenced on an Illumina HiSeq 2000 with 100+100 nt paired-end reads. To avoid cross-contamination, the mother libraries and the child libraries were prepared a month apart and sequenced in separate runs. Between roughly 500,000 and 2,300,000 distinct TCR beta clonotypes were identified per donor. Naive TCR beta clonotypes were estimated from low-frequency clonotypes matched to each donor's FACS-determined naive share, without sorting.

The TCR originated in a boy aged 5-17 years in good health. Sequencing was done on a sample of blood. The sequence joins TRBV20-1 to TRBJ2-2; the D segment could be TRBD1, given 6 matching bases. The CDR3 here reads CSASSAQGMPNPGELFF. The DNA sequence follows: TGCAGTGCTTCTAGTGCACAGGGCATGCCCAACCCCGGGGAGCTGTTTTTT.